The entry that follows covers one TCR beta chain sequence. Its antigen specificity is not known. Per-nucleotide qualities are absent, and no much larger clonotype sits a single base away. This record comes from a study of CD4 T cell repertoires in COVID-19 (dated by TCRdb to the early 2020s). General notes on the study: For cross-reactivity analysis, CFSE-low cells were expanded with IL-2 for under eleven days and were then relabeled and restimulated with spike proteins from other coronaviruses. In COVID-19-recovered individuals, the study described naturally processed CD4+ T cell responses to SARS-CoV-2 spike and nucleoprotein and used TCR Vbeta sequencing to evaluate clonal composition. Subset-level TCR Vbeta repertoire analysis of SARS-CoV-2-reactive T cells was performed in a few recovered individuals. What the work shows at the level of the full study, not this receptor alone: Several of the most expanded SARS-CoV-2-reactive clonotypes were present in two or all three memory subsets, which suggests intraclonal diversification. Between roughly 7 and 28% of SARS-CoV-2 clonotypes were also detected in secondary cultures stimulated with SARS-CoV and/or HKU1 spike, a finding consistent with cross-reactivity.

Trimming accounts for 7 bases at V and 3 bases at J, while the number of junction bases matched to no gene is 21. CDR1 and CDR2 are read off the germline V gene as MDHEN and SYDVKM. The CDR3 starts with the cysteine, ends with the phenylalanine, and has 19 residues. Of the read, only the CDR3 DNA is kept; its 57 bases are in frame from base 1. Read against the paper, the sample's time point label means: sample from a COVID-19-recovered individual after infection. The donors were patients who had gone through COVID-19 ranging from mild to severe and had recovered. Uncultured memory T cell samples were sequenced directly after ex vivo isolation. From peripheral blood mononuclear cells, the researchers isolated CD4+ total memory, central memory, effector memory and circulating T follicular helper cells. The library came from the immunoSEQ multiplex PCR assay. The paper's data handling went like this. The Chao-Jaccard similarity index and counts of shared clonotypes were used to quantify repertoire overlap between subsets. Entries here come from immuneACCESS through TCRdb and include only in-frame sequences with V and J called. Some clones fail to appear in such tables; in the studies checked, an unresolved V gene covers under half of the shortfall, and the cause of the remainder is unknown. V and J calls and clone size come straight from that table; D and trimming were deduced from the DNA. In all, the sample holds fewer than 100,000 clones, and 83% of those were seen once. The top ten clones comprise around 0.59% of the sample.

This receptor was identified in a human donor who had COVID-19. The chain is made from TRBV28 and TRBJ2-3, with 8 bases aligning to TRBD2. The material was CD4+ T cells from peripheral blood, obtained after recovery from COVID-19. The DNA is as follows: TGTGCCAGCACCTCCCGGGGATCTACGGGAGGGAGGGGGACAGATACGCAGTATTTT. Its amino acids are CASTSRGSTGGRGTDTQYF.